A selection of T cell receptor beta chains follows, all from one sample in a study of T cell responses to AZD1222 COVID-19 vaccine. Profiled with immunoSEQ multiplex PCR; TCRdb holds only in-frame clones, not every one. Seen here are some 160,000 clones, approximately 88% observed once, and the top ten hold around 0.99%. The specimen comprised peripheral blood, sampled 28 days after the second AZD1222 dose. The source is an adult who received the AZD1222 COVID-19 vaccine. The CDR3 runs from the conserved cysteine through the conserved F or W. A D gene is named only where the DNA matches it firmly. A row's size may be missing; if present it is once, few, many or a size class.

CDR3nt: TGTGCAAGTCGCTTAGCCGGGGGAATACTCACAGATACGCAGTATTTT; CDR3aa: CASRLAGGILTDTQYF; j_gene: TRBJ2-3; d_gene: NA; abundance: NA; v_gene: TRBV12-2
CDR3nt: TGCGCCAGCAGCTACGAGAGACTGTATACGCAGTATTTT; CDR3aa: CASSYERLYTQYF; j_gene: TRBJ2-3; d_gene: NA; abundance: NA; v_gene: TRBV5-1
CDR3nt: TGCGCCAGCAGCATAGAGACAGGGTCCAATGGCTACACCTTC; CDR3aa: CASSIETGSNGYTF; j_gene: TRBJ1-2; d_gene: TRBD1; abundance: NA; v_gene: TRBV5-1
CDR3nt: TGTGCCAGCAGTGACCGCGCCCGGAACACTGAAGCTTTCTTT; CDR3aa: CASSDRARNTEAFF; j_gene: TRBJ1-1; d_gene: NA; abundance: once; v_gene: TRBV6-2/TRBV6-3
CDR3nt: TGCGCCAGCAGCTTGGGTGTCAGATCGACCTACGAGCAGTACTTC; CDR3aa: CASSLGVRSTYEQYF; j_gene: TRBJ2-7; d_gene: NA; abundance: NA; v_gene: TRBV5-1
CDR3nt: TGTGCCACCAGCAGAGATCAGAGCCGTTACTACAATGAGCAGTTCTTC; CDR3aa: CATSRDQSRYYNEQFF; j_gene: TRBJ2-1; d_gene: NA; abundance: few; v_gene: TRBV15
CDR3nt: TGCAGCGTTGCAGAGGGACAGGATAATTCACCCCTCCACTTT; CDR3aa: CSVAEGQDNSPLHF; j_gene: TRBJ1-6; d_gene: TRBD1; abundance: NA; v_gene: TRBV29-1
CDR3nt: TGTGCCAGCAGTTACTCCGGGGGAGGGAACACTGAAGCTTTCTTT; CDR3aa: CASSYSGGGNTEAFF; j_gene: TRBJ1-1; d_gene: NA; abundance: NA; v_gene: TRBV6-5
CDR3nt: TGTGCCAGCAGCCCGCGGGGGGCCGAAGAGACCCAGTACTTC; CDR3aa: CASSPRGAEETQYF; j_gene: TRBJ2-5; d_gene: TRBD2; abundance: once; v_gene: TRBV3-1/TRBV3-2
CDR3nt: TGTGCCAGCAGTTTCGCGGGGGCACGGTACGAGCAGTACTTC; CDR3aa: CASSFAGARYEQYF; j_gene: TRBJ2-7; d_gene: NA; abundance: NA; v_gene: TRBV27
CDR3nt: TGTGCCAGCAGCCTCGGACTCACCCAGTACTTC; CDR3aa: CASSLGLTQYF; j_gene: TRBJ2-5; d_gene: NA; abundance: once; v_gene: TRBV11-2
CDR3nt: TGCAGCGTCTCAGGGGGCGACTATGGCTACACCTTC; CDR3aa: CSVSGGDYGYTF; j_gene: TRBJ1-2; d_gene: TRBD1; abundance: NA; v_gene: TRBV29-1
CDR3nt: TGCGCCAGCAGCTTGGAGAGAGGGAGAGACACTGAAGCTTTCTTT; CDR3aa: CASSLERGRDTEAFF; j_gene: TRBJ1-1; d_gene: NA; abundance: NA; v_gene: TRBV5-1
CDR3nt: TGTGCCAGCAGTTACTTGCAGGGGGCAAGAGACGAGCAGTACTTC; CDR3aa: CASSYLQGARDEQYF; j_gene: TRBJ2-7; d_gene: TRBD1; abundance: NA; v_gene: TRBV6-5
CDR3nt: TGCGCCAGCAGCTTATGGGGGGAGAACAATGAGCAGTTCTTC; CDR3aa: CASSLWGENNEQFF; j_gene: TRBJ2-1; d_gene: NA; abundance: NA; v_gene: TRBV5-1
CDR3nt: TGTGCCAGCACTTACGACAGGGCTGCTGGGGCCAACGTCCTGACTTTC; CDR3aa: CASTYDRAAGANVLTF; j_gene: TRBJ2-6; d_gene: TRBD1; abundance: NA; v_gene: TRBV2
CDR3nt: TGCAGCGTTGAAGCTACTCGGGACAGGGCTTACTATGGCTACACCTTC; CDR3aa: CSVEATRDRAYYGYTF; j_gene: TRBJ1-2; d_gene: TRBD1; abundance: few; v_gene: TRBV29-1
CDR3nt: TGTGCCAGCAGTGAATCAGGGCGGATTAGCAATCAGCCCCAGCATTTT; CDR3aa: CASSESGRISNQPQHF; j_gene: TRBJ1-5; d_gene: NA; abundance: NA; v_gene: TRBV25-1
CDR3nt: TGTGCCAGCACCGGGACAGGAACGACCTGGAACACTGAAGCTTTCTTT; CDR3aa: CASTGTGTTWNTEAFF; j_gene: TRBJ1-1; d_gene: TRBD1; abundance: NA; v_gene: TRBV2
CDR3nt: TGTGCCAGTGACGGGGGGTATAGCAATCAGCCCCAGCATTTT; CDR3aa: CASDGGYSNQPQHF; j_gene: TRBJ1-5; d_gene: NA; abundance: NA; v_gene: TRBV19
CDR3nt: TGTGCCAGTAGTACCTACCGGGATTCACCCCTCCACTTT; CDR3aa: CASSTYRDSPLHF; j_gene: TRBJ1-6; d_gene: NA; abundance: NA; v_gene: TRBV19
CDR3nt: TGTGCCAGCAGCGAGCGGGGGGTAGATACGCAGTATTTT; CDR3aa: CASSERGVDTQYF; j_gene: TRBJ2-3; d_gene: TRBD2; abundance: NA; v_gene: TRBV7-9
CDR3nt: TGTGCCAGCAGCTTAATCCCCCGGCTGGGAGCGGGGGGCCAAGTCTCCGGGGAGCTGTTTTTT; CDR3aa: CASSLIPRLGAGGQVSGELFF; j_gene: TRBJ2-2; d_gene: TRBD2; abundance: NA; v_gene: TRBV7-8
CDR3nt: TGTGCCAGCAGCAACTTGGACAGGGGTTACGAGCAGTACTTC; CDR3aa: CASSNLDRGYEQYF; j_gene: TRBJ2-7; d_gene: TRBD1; abundance: NA; v_gene: TRBV5-6
CDR3nt: TGTGCCAGCAGCCCTACAGGAACAGACAGTACCTACGAGCAGTACTTC; CDR3aa: CASSPTGTDSTYEQYF; j_gene: TRBJ2-7; d_gene: NA; abundance: NA; v_gene: TRBV5-4
CDR3nt: TGTGCCAGTAGTACCACCTGGGGCCCCCCAACAGATACGCAGTATTTT; CDR3aa: CASSTTWGPPTDTQYF; j_gene: TRBJ2-3; d_gene: NA; abundance: NA; v_gene: TRBV19
CDR3nt: TGCGCCAGCACCGTGTACAGGCCCCTCGAGCAGTACTTC; CDR3aa: CASTVYRPLEQYF; j_gene: TRBJ2-7; d_gene: NA; abundance: NA; v_gene: TRBV5-1
CDR3nt: TGTGCCAGCCTTACCCCCCTCTCCCCCTACGAGCAGTACTTC; CDR3aa: CASLTPLSPYEQYF; j_gene: TRBJ2-7; d_gene: NA; abundance: NA; v_gene: TRBV2
CDR3nt: TGTGCCAGCAGTTACTCAGGACCGACGGCTGAAGCTTTCTTT; CDR3aa: CASSYSGPTAEAFF; j_gene: TRBJ1-1; d_gene: NA; abundance: NA; v_gene: TRBV6-2/TRBV6-3
CDR3nt: TGCACCAGCAGCCGACGCAATATTACCTACGAGCAGTACTTC; CDR3aa: CTSSRRNITYEQYF; j_gene: TRBJ2-7; d_gene: NA; abundance: NA; v_gene: TRBV1
CDR3nt: TGTGCCACCAGCAGAGATGTGAGGGGGAAGGCCAATCAGCCCCAGCATTTT; CDR3aa: CATSRDVRGKANQPQHF; j_gene: TRBJ1-5; d_gene: NA; abundance: NA; v_gene: TRBV15
CDR3nt: TGTGCCAGCAGTCGACAGGGGATGAACACTGAAGCTTTCTTT; CDR3aa: CASSRQGMNTEAFF; j_gene: TRBJ1-1; d_gene: TRBD1; abundance: NA; v_gene: TRBV6-5
CDR3nt: TGTGCCAGCAGCTTCGGATCCGGACTAGCAACTAATGAAAAACTGTTTTTT; CDR3aa: CASSFGSGLATNEKLFF; j_gene: TRBJ1-4; d_gene: NA; abundance: NA; v_gene: TRBV11-2
CDR3nt: TGTGCCAGCAGCTTAAAAGGGGGGGATGAGCAGTTCTTC; CDR3aa: CASSLKGGDEQFF; j_gene: TRBJ2-1; d_gene: NA; abundance: once; v_gene: TRBV5-4
CDR3nt: TGTGCCAGCAGCTTGGTGGGGCAGGATCAGCCCCAGCATTTT; CDR3aa: CASSLVGQDQPQHF; j_gene: TRBJ1-5; d_gene: NA; abundance: NA; v_gene: TRBV5-6
CDR3nt: TGTGCCAGCAGCACTCATCCCGACGTCTGGGCGGGGGGCGAGCAGTACTTC; CDR3aa: CASSTHPDVWAGGEQYF; j_gene: TRBJ2-7; d_gene: TRBD2; abundance: once; v_gene: TRBV7-9
CDR3nt: TGTGCCAGCAGCTTAGAAACCGGGGAGCTGTTTTTT; CDR3aa: CASSLETGELFF; j_gene: TRBJ2-2; d_gene: NA; abundance: NA; v_gene: TRBV7-2
CDR3nt: TGTGCCAGCAGTGAAAACACTAACCAAGAGACCCAGTACTTC; CDR3aa: CASSENTNQETQYF; j_gene: TRBJ2-5; d_gene: NA; abundance: NA; v_gene: TRBV6-1
CDR3nt: TGTGCCATCAAGGGGAGTAGCGGGGGGGATTCTAGCACAGATACGCAGTATTTT; CDR3aa: CAIKGSSGGDSSTDTQYF; j_gene: TRBJ2-3; d_gene: TRBD2; abundance: NA; v_gene: TRBV10-3
CDR3nt: TGTGCCACCAGCAGAGAAAGGACAGACGGAAACACCATATATTTT; CDR3aa: CATSRERTDGNTIYF; j_gene: TRBJ1-3; d_gene: NA; abundance: NA; v_gene: TRBV15
CDR3nt: TGCGCCAGCAGCCAAGCAGCGGGGGGAGTCACCGGGGAGCTGTTTTTT; CDR3aa: CASSQAAGGVTGELFF; j_gene: TRBJ2-2; d_gene: TRBD2; abundance: NA; v_gene: TRBV4-1
CDR3nt: TGTGCTAGTGGCGAGACAGGGAGGAATTCACCCCTCCACTTT; CDR3aa: CASGETGRNSPLHF; j_gene: TRBJ1-6; d_gene: TRBD1; abundance: once; v_gene: TRBV12-5
CDR3nt: TGCGCCAGCAGCTTGGGTGGTGCCTATGGCTACACCTTC; CDR3aa: CASSLGGAYGYTF; j_gene: TRBJ1-2; d_gene: NA; abundance: NA; v_gene: TRBV5-1